This T cell receptor (beta chain) appears in the sequencing data of a study of T cells in Graves' hyperthyroidism and ophthalmopathy. Each diagnosis drew on symptoms, thyroxine, TRAb, thyroid ultrasound and orbital computed tomography findings. The PBMCs had their origin in around 10 ml of fresh peripheral blood. The V gene's germline CDR1 is KGHDR and CDR2 SFDVKD. Between the trimmed V and J ends, which lost 4 bases and 1 base, there was a span of 9 bases. The CDR3 has 14 residues. TCR beta CDR3 regions were amplified from RNA. In the first-round RT-PCR of the TCR CDR3, the HTBI primer set was used. From the multiplex PCR reads, TCRdb called clonotypes with MiXCR, one entry per CDR3 protein. The table shows roughly 380,000 distinct CDR3 sequences, with 13% occurring only once. Study-level results: Clonotypes that were expanded in thyroid above 0.001 mostly appeared in blood too.

This clonotype has a count of ten or more. The target antigen is unknown. The TCR originated in a man aged 25-40 years with Graves' hyperthyroidism that later progressed to Graves' ophthalmopathy. Sequences were obtained from blood. The V gene is TRBV24-1, the J gene TRBJ1-2; D gene ambiguous. CDR3 in amino acids: CATSDPTDNYGYTF. CDR3 DNA: TGTGCCACCAGTGACCCGACTGATAACTATGGCTACACCTTC.